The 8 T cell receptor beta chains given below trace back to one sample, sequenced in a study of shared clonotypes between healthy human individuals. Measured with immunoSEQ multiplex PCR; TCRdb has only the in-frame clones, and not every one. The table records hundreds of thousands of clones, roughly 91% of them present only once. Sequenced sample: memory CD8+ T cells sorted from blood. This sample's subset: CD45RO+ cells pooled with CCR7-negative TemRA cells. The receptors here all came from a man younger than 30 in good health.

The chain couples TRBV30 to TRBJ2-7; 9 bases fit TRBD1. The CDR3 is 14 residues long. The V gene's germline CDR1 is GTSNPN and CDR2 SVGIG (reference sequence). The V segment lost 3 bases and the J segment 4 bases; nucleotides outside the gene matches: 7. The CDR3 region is CAWSGTGSWYEQYF. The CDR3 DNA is TGTGCCTGGAGCGGGACAGGGAGTTGGTACGAGCAGTACTTC.

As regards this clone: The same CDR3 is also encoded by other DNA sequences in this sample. The CDR3 loop reads CASSRTYEQYF. The CDR3 nucleotides are TGTGCCAGCAGCCGTACCTACGAGCAGTACTTC. The chain joins TRBV28 to TRBJ2-7; D remains ambiguous. Per germline, CDR1 MDHEN and CDR2 SYDVKM. Between the trimmed V and J ends, which lost 6 bases and 2 bases, there was a span of 5 bases. The CDR3 totals 11 residues.

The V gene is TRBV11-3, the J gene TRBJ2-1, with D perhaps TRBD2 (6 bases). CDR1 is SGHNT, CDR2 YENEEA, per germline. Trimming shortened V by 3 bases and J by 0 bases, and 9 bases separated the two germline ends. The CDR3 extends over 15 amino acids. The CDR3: CASSLAGSSYNEQFF. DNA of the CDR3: TGTGCCAGCAGCTTGGCGGGGAGCTCCTACAATGAGCAGTTCTTC.

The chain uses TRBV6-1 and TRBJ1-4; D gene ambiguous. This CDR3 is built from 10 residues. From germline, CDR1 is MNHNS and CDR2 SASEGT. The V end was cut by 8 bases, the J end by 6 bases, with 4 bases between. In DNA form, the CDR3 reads TGTGCCAGCGGGTATGAAAAACTGTTTTTT. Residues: CASGYEKLFF.

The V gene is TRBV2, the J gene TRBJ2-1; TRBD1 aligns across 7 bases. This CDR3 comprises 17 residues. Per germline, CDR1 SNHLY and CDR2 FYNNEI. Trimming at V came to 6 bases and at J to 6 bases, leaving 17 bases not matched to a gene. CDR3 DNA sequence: TGTGCCAGCAGACCCAGGGGGTGGGGCCTAACGGGCAATGAGCAGTTCTTC. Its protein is CASRPRGWGLTGNEQFF. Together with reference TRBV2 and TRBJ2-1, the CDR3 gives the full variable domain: EPEVTQTPSHQVTQMGQEVILRCVPISNHLYFYWYRQILGQKVEFLVSFYNNEISEKSEIFDDQFSVERPDGSNFTLKIRSTKLEDSAMYFCASRPRGWGLTGNEQFFGPGTRLTVL.

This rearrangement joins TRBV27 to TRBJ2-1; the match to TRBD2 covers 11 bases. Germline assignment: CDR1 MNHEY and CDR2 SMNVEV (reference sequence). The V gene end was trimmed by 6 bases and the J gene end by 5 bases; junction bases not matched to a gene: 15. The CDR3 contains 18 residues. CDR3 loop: CASSLRPPLAGGNNEQFF. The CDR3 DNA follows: TGTGCCAGCAGCTTACGCCCCCCGCTAGCGGGAGGTAACAATGAGCAGTTCTTC.

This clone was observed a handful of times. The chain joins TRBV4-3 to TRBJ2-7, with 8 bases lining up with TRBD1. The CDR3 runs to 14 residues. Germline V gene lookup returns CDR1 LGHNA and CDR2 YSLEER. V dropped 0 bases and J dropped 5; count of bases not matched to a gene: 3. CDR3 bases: TGCGCCAGCAGCCAAGACAGGGGGCAGAACGAGCAGTACTTC. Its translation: CASSQDRGQNEQYF.

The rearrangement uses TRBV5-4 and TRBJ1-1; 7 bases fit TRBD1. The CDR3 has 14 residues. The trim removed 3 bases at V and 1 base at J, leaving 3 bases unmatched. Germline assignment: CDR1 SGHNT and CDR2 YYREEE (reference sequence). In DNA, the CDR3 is TGTGCCAGCAGCTCCTGGACAGGGAACACTGAAGCTTTCTTT. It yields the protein CASSSWTGNTEAFF.